What follows are 26 T cell receptor beta chains derived from one specimen sequenced in a study of T cell repertoires in cytomegalovirus infection. TCRdb called the reads again in MiXCR, with one record for every CDR3 protein. The sample shows 700,000 to 950,000 distinct CDR3 sequences, approximately 32% of them seen only once. These receptors' targets are unknown. The input for sequencing was cultured CD8+ T cells from PBMCs, taken from culture after CMV antigen stimulation. These TCRs come from a human donor in good health (CMV status not recorded). Some clones in this sample may be carry-over from other donors' samples.

The V call is TRBV29-1, the J call TRBJ1-1; possibly TRBD1 for D (5 bases). Germline-derived CDR1 and CDR2 are SQVTM and ANQGSEA. The ends were cut back, 5 bases at V and 0 bases at J, with 13 bases in the middle. There are 14 residues in the CDR3. CDR3: CSVNREGMNTEAFF. The CDR3 coding sequence is TGCAGCGTTAACCGGGAGGGGATGAACACTGAAGCTTTCTTT.

The J gene is TRBJ1-1, the V gene TRBV7-3; 7 bases match TRBD1. This CDR3 spans 16 amino acids. CDR1 is SGHTA and CDR2 is FQGTGA in the germline V gene. The V segment lost 4 bases and the J segment 0 bases; nucleotides outside the gene matches: 8. This CDR3 reads CASSSFGTDMNTEAFF. For the CDR3, the DNA is TGTGCCAGCAGCTCGTTCGGGACAGACATGAACACTGAAGCTTTCTTT.

This chain uses TRBV19 with TRBJ2-3; 8 positions match TRBD1. The CDR3 is 14 residues long. With V trimmed by 10 bases and J by 0 bases, 6 bases remained unmatched. From germline, CDR1 is LNHDA and CDR2 SQIVND (reference sequence). Here the CDR3 reads CATLDRASTDTQYF. The CDR3 DNA reads as TGTGCCACCCTGGACAGGGCTAGCACAGATACGCAGTATTTT.

Only a few counts were recorded for this clonotype. The rearrangement uses TRBV15 and TRBJ1-4, with TRBD1 matching over 8 bases. Germline loops: CDR1 LNHNV, CDR2 YYDKDF (reference sequence). The V segment lost 5 bases and the J segment 0 bases; nucleotides outside the gene matches: 11. This CDR3 is 18 amino acids long. CDR3 amino acids: CATSSSRGQEATNEKLFF. The CDR3 region has the DNA TGTGCCACCAGCTCCAGTAGGGGACAGGAAGCAACTAATGAAAAACTGTTTTTT.

This clonotype has a handful of counts. The rearrangement links TRBV5-8 to TRBJ2-3; D may match TRBD1 or TRBD2 (5 bases each). In germline, CDR1 is SGHTS, CDR2 YDEGEE. This CDR3 comprises 14 residues. V dropped 2 bases and J dropped 3 bases, with 10 bases sitting between them. In DNA, the CDR3 is TGTGCCAGCAGCTTACGAGGGGCAACAGATACGCAGTATTTT. Translating it yields CASSLRGATDTQYF.

This clonotype came up once. This rearrangement joins TRBV29-1 to TRBJ2-7, with TRBD1 identical over 7 bases. The CDR3 loop spans 14 amino acids. Germline V gives CDR1 SQVTM, CDR2 ANQGSEA. J gave up 2 bases and V 7 bases, and 11 bases lay outside the gene matches. The DNA of the CDR3 is TGCAGCGCTGGCTTCGACAGGGTTCCCTACGAGCAGTACTTC. Translating gives CSAGFDRVPYEQYF.

The CDR3 DNA is TGTGCCAGCAGTACAGGGGGCTCGAATTCACCCCTCCACTTT. Its protein product is CASSTGGSNSPLHF. The chain employs TRBV6-1 and TRBJ1-6, with 9 positions matching TRBD1. The germline CDR1 and CDR2 sequences are MNHNS and SASEGT. V was clipped by 5 bases and J by 7 bases; unmatched bases: 3. The CDR3 consists of 14 residues.

This clonotype was recorded a few times. This chain uses TRBV12-3 or TRBV12-4 with TRBJ2-5, with D perhaps matching TRBD1 (5 bases). The CDR3 runs to 12 residues. With 5 bases removed from V and 5 bases from J, the gap between germline ends came to 9 bases. CDR3 in amino acids: CASSQGAETQYF. DNA of the CDR3: TGTGCCAGCAGTCAGGGCGCGGAGACCCAGTACTTC.

This clonotype was seen a single time. V gene TRBV5-3 combines with J gene TRBJ2-1, with no clear D. TRBV5-3 is given ORF status, its function remaining uncertain. The germline V and J ends were trimmed by 8 bases and 9 bases, with 18 bases remaining between them. The CDR3 runs 13 residues. CDR3 sequence: CASSPDVGFEQFF. The CDR3 nucleotides read TGTGCCAGCAGCCCTGACGTAGGTTTTGAGCAGTTCTTC.

The chain links TRBV19 to TRBJ2-5, with 7 bases that match TRBD2. Germline CDR1 is LNHDA and CDR2 is SQIVND (reference sequence). The V segment lost 8 bases and the J segment 4 bases; nucleotides outside the gene matches: 10. CDR3 length equals 14 residues. CDR3 sequence: CASPLRGVAETQYF. DNA of the CDR3: TGTGCCAGTCCCCTCCGGGGGGTGGCAGAGACCCAGTACTTC.

This chain links TRBV6-2 or TRBV6-3 with TRBJ2-5; D tentatively fits TRBD1 or TRBD2 (7 bases each). With 8 bases removed from V and 0 bases from J, the gap between germline ends came to 16 bases. The CDR3 length is 15 residues. CDR1 is MNHEY and CDR2 is SVGEGT in the germline V gene. The CDR3 reads CASSRGGQYQETQYF. The CDR3 nucleotides are TGTGCCAGCTCTAGGGGGGGACAGTACCAAGAGACCCAGTACTTC.

This clonotype was observed at least ten times. The rearrangement uses TRBV27 and TRBJ2-3; 9 bases match TRBD1. V was clipped by 6 bases and J by 0 bases; unmatched bases: 4. The length of the CDR3 is 15 residues. From germline, CDR1 is MNHEY and CDR2 SMNVEV (reference sequence). CDR3 DNA: TGTGCCAGCAGCGAGGGACAGGGCAGCACAGATACGCAGTATTTT. Amino acids: CASSEGQGSTDTQYF.

This clonotype occurred many times. The J gene is TRBJ2-1, the V gene TRBV7-2, with 8 bases aligning to TRBD2. J gave up 2 bases and V 2 bases, and 11 bases lay outside the gene matches. This CDR3 spans 18 amino acids. Per germline, CDR1 SGHTA and CDR2 FQGNSA. CDR3: CASSLSELAGPPYNEQFF. The DNA of the CDR3 is TGTGCCAGCAGCTTATCGGAATTAGCGGGGCCACCCTACAATGAGCAGTTCTTC.

Comment on this clonotype: Compared with germline, one end of the junction differs, possibly owing to a read error. V gene TRBV7-9 combines with J gene TRBJ2-5; D gene unclear. Germline CDR1 SEHNR, CDR2 FQNEAQ (reference sequence). The CDR3 totals 14 residues. The CDR3 sequence: CVSSLKSTQETQYF. In nucleotides, the CDR3 is TGTGTCAGCAGCTTAAAGTCGACGCAAGAGACCCAGTACTTC.

This chain joins TRBV25-1 and TRBJ1-1; a possible D gene is TRBD1 (5 bases). The CDR3 is made up of 15 amino acids. The V end lost 1 base, the J end lost 1 base, and 10 bases lay between the germline ends. The germline gives CDR1 MGHDK, CDR2 SYGVNS. In nucleotides, the CDR3 is TGTGCCAGCAGTGAATTTGGTACAGGGAACACTGAAGCTTTCTTT. Translation: CASSEFGTGNTEAFF. The full variable domain, with the rest looked up from reference TRBV25-1 and TRBJ1-1, is EADIYQTPRYLVIGTGKKITLECSQTMGHDKMYWYQQDPGMELHLIHYSYGVNSTEKGDLSSESTVSRIRTEHFPLTLESARPSHTSQYLCASSEFGTGNTEAFFGQGTRLTVV.

This clonotype was seen a handful of times. The V and J genes are TRBV12-3 or TRBV12-4 and TRBJ2-3; D is possibly TRBD2 (6 bases). Trimming removed 3 bases at V and 2 bases at J, with 18 bases between. The CDR3 loop spans 17 amino acids. CDR3 in amino acids: CASSLSSAGFFTDTQYF. CDR3 bases: TGTGCCAGCAGTTTGTCCTCCGCGGGGTTCTTCACAGATACGCAGTATTTT.

This clonotype was recorded at least ten times. J is TRBJ1-5 and V is TRBV7-2, with D possibly matching TRBD1 (5 bases). V gave up 5 bases and J gave up 1 base, with 9 bases separating them. Germline CDR1 is SGHTA and CDR2 is FQGNSA. CDR3 length: 14 residues. The CDR3 sequence is CASSHGGSNQPQHF. Written as DNA, the CDR3 is TGTGCCAGCAGCCACGGGGGAAGCAATCAGCCCCAGCATTTT.

This clonotype was seen only a few times. The rearrangement joins TRBV6-5 to TRBJ1-1; maybe TRBD1 (5 bases). V lost 0 bases and J 0 bases, leaving 11 bases between the germline ends. From germline, CDR1 is MNHEY and CDR2 SVGAGI. This CDR3 spans 16 amino acids. The CDR3 DNA sequence: TGTGCCAGCAGTTACTCCACGATAGGGGTGAACACTGAAGCTTTCTTT. It codes for CASSYSTIGVNTEAFF.

The chain carries TRBV2 and TRBJ2-7, with a weak D call TRBD2 (6 bases). V dropped 4 bases and J dropped 0 bases, with 19 bases sitting between them. In germline, CDR1 is SNHLY, CDR2 FYNNEI. The CDR3 has 17 amino acids. CDR3 in DNA: TGTGCCAGCAGTGTTGGGACTGCAGGCCCCCTCTCCTACGAGCAGTACTTC. It codes for CASSVGTAGPLSYEQYF.

Points on this clonotype: A read error is possible here, since a much larger clone lies one base away. No conserved phenylalanine or tryptophan ends this CDR3, so it is likely a read error. V and J are TRBV4-1 and TRBJ1-1; a possible D gene is TRBD1 (6 bases). This CDR3 spans 14 amino acids. CDR1 MGHRA and CDR2 YSYEKL come from the germline V gene. The V gene lost 0 bases and the J gene lost 1 base, with 6 bases spanning the gap. The CDR3 region has the DNA TGCGCCAGCAGCCAAGACAGGGGGAACACTGAAGCTTTCTTA. Residues: CASSQDRGNTEAFL.

This clonotype came up many times. The chain is built from TRBV7-9 and TRBJ2-1, with 8 bases fitting TRBD2. This CDR3 has 15 amino acids. Germline trimming cut 6 bases from V and 4 bases from J; bases unmatched to any gene: 8. The germline V gene has CDR1 SEHNR and CDR2 FQNEAQ (reference sequence). DNA for the CDR3: TGTGCCAGCAGGGACGGGGGGGCCCCTTACAATGAGCAGTTCTTC. Amino acids: CASRDGGAPYNEQFF. Supplemented by reference TRBV7-9 and TRBJ2-1, the full variable domain reads DTGVSQNPRHKITKRGQNVTFRCDPISEHNRLYWYRQTLGQGPEFLTYFQNEAQLEKSRLLSDRFSAERPKGSFSTLEIQRTEQGDSAMYLCASRDGGAPYNEQFFGPGTRLTVL.

This clonotype was observed a handful of times. The chain links TRBV4-1 to TRBJ1-1; 7 bases are shared with TRBD1. V shed 2 bases, J shed 8 bases, and the junction held 20 bases outside the gene matches. The CDR3 consists of 18 residues. CDR1 MGHRA and CDR2 YSYEKL come from the germline V gene. The CDR3 loop is CASSQFNIWGTAGTEAFF. The CDR3 DNA reads TGCGCCAGCAGCCAATTCAACATCTGGGGGACAGCTGGCACGGAAGCTTTCTTT.

The genes are TRBV3-1 and TRBJ1-1; 9 nucleotides line up with TRBD1. Losses at the gene ends were 2 bases for V and 6 bases for J; bases not matched to a gene: 19. Per germline, CDR1 LGHDT and CDR2 YNNKEL (reference sequence). The CDR3 sequence is 19 residues long. CDR3 nucleotide sequence: TGTGCCAGCAGCCAACTTATAAGGGACAGGGAGATGTTTGACGCTGAAGCTTTCTTT. Translated: CASSQLIRDREMFDAEAFF.

V and J are TRBV6-1 and TRBJ1-2; 8 nucleotides agree with TRBD1. This CDR3 is built from 18 residues. V was clipped by 3 bases and J by 1 base; unmatched bases: 13. CDR1 and CDR2 (germline): MNHNS, SASEGT. In nucleotides, the CDR3 is TGTGCCAGCAGTGAGGTTCCGGACAGACAGGGGATTAACTATGGCTACACCTTC. It codes for CASSEVPDRQGINYGYTF.

This chain links TRBV4-1 with TRBJ2-7; perhaps TRBD1 as D (6 bases). This CDR3 is built from 14 residues. The V end lost 3 bases, the J end lost 0 bases, and 9 bases lay between the germline ends. Germline V CDR1 and CDR2: MGHRA, YSYEKL. The CDR3 sequence: CASSQFRGSYEQYF. CDR3 coding DNA: TGCGCCAGCAGCCAGTTCAGGGGCTCCTACGAGCAGTACTTC.

As to this clonotype: A much larger clone differs from this one at a single base, so this may be a read error. J is TRBJ1-1 and V is TRBV7-2; D ambiguous. Looked up from germline, CDR1 is SGHTA and CDR2 is FQGNSA. V shed 5 bases and J shed 7 bases, with 14 bases lying between them. CDR3 length: 13 residues. CDR3 DNA: TGTGCCAGCAGCCCGAGGGTTGGGATTGAAGCTTTCTTT. Encoded protein: CASSPRVGIEAFF.